One sample yielded the 17 T cell receptor beta chains listed below, sequenced in a study of blood T cells in healthy people across ages. It was with a sample-barcoded 5' primer and a J-beta primer mix that a second PCR of about 6 to 12 cycles was run. TCRdb reanalysed the 5' RACE reads using MiXCR and keeps one entry per CDR3 protein. This repertoire shows 1 million or so distinct CDR3 sequences, 35% to 55% found once; its top ten account for under 20%. The sequenced sample consisted of blood. The receptor set was obtained from a woman between 55 and 75 years old in good health.

The chain combines TRBV16 with TRBJ2-6; D unclear. Trimming stripped 3 bases from V and 0 bases from J, with 6 bases between. CDR3 length equals 15 residues. Germline loops: CDR1 KGHSY, CDR2 FQNENV. The CDR3 DNA is TGTGCCAGCAGCCATAGTGGCTCTGGGGCCAACGTCCTGACTTTC. It yields the protein CASSHSGSGANVLTF.

The V gene is TRBV12-3 or TRBV12-4, the J gene TRBJ2-1; D might be TRBD1 (6 bases). V was clipped by 3 bases and J by 6 bases, with 18 bases between them. This CDR3 is built from 16 residues. The CDR3 DNA sequence: TGTGCCAGCAGTTTTTTCGGGTCAGGGGTCAGCAATGAGCAGTTCTTC. Protein: CASSFFGSGVSNEQFF.

This clonotype has just a few counts. V usage is TRBV4-1 and J usage is TRBJ2-1; 11 nucleotides agree with TRBD2. The CDR3 loop spans 15 amino acids. The J segment lost 9 bases and the V segment lost 1 base, leaving 5 bases of the junction unmatched. The germline V gene encodes CDR1 MGHRA and CDR2 YSYEKL. The CDR3 coding sequence is TGCGCCAGCAGCCAAGTGGGGACTAGCGGCAGTGAGCAGTTCTTC. Amino acids: CASSQVGTSGSEQFF.

The V call is TRBV14, the J call TRBJ2-2; TRBD1 agrees at 10 bases. CDR3 size: 15 residues. CDR1 and CDR2 (germline): SGHDN, FVKESK. With V trimmed by 3 bases and J by 7 bases, 5 bases remained unmatched. The CDR3 DNA reads TGTGCCAGCAGCCATGACAGGGGGCGTAACGGGGAGCTGTTTTTT. It translates to CASSHDRGRNGELFF.

The chain is built from TRBV15 and TRBJ2-5, with D uncertain. V was cut by 5 bases and J by 0 bases, with 7 bases left in between. The CDR3 has 13 residues. Per the germline V gene, CDR1 is LNHNV and CDR2 is YYDKDF (reference sequence). The CDR3 spells CATSPTYQETQYF. CDR3 coding DNA: TGTGCCACCAGCCCTACCTACCAAGAGACCCAGTACTTC.

The J gene is TRBJ2-1, the V gene TRBV6-2 or TRBV6-3; TRBD2 aligns across 9 bases. The CDR3 loop spans 17 amino acids. The V segment lost 4 bases and the J segment 0 bases; nucleotides outside the gene matches: 7. Germline V CDR1 and CDR2: MNHEY, SVGEGT. The CDR3 region is CASSSAASGNSYNEQFF. The CDR3 DNA follows: TGTGCCAGCAGTTCCGCCGCTAGCGGGAACTCCTACAATGAGCAGTTCTTC.

In its sample, this clonotype was seen once. The chain uses TRBV5-1 and TRBJ2-3; tentative D call: TRBD1 (6 bases). This CDR3 is 17 amino acids long. Trimming left V 3 bases short and J 6 bases short, with 23 bases between. Germline lookup yields CDR1 SGHRS and CDR2 YFSETQ. The CDR3 here is CASSSGLGAPPVDTQYF. Written as DNA, the CDR3 is TGCGCCAGCAGCTCCGGCTTGGGGGCTCCCCCGGTGGATACGCAGTATTTT. The full variable domain, completed using reference TRBV5-1 and TRBJ2-3, is KAGVTQTPRYLIKTRGQQVTLSCSPISGHRSVSWYQQTPGQGLQFLFEYFSETQRNKGNFPGRFSGRQFSNSRSEMNVSTLELGDSALYLCASSSGLGAPPVDTQYFGPGTRLTVL.

CDR3 nucleotides: TGTGCCAGTAGGGGGGAATCCTATAATTCACCCCTCCACTTT. It is translated as CASRGESYNSPLHF. The V and J genes are TRBV25-1 and TRBJ1-6; possible D gene TRBD1, 6 bases. In germline, CDR1 is MGHDK, CDR2 SYGVNS. The CDR3 loop spans 14 amino acids. With 9 bases removed from V and 1 base from J, the gap between germline ends came to 10 bases.

V usage is TRBV6-2 or TRBV6-3 and J usage is TRBJ2-4, with D perhaps matching TRBD2 (5 bases). Trimming pared 6 bases from V and 7 bases from J, leaving 19 bases between. The CDR3 contains 15 residues. From germline, CDR1 is MNHEY and CDR2 SVGEGT. CDR3 amino acids: CASSGSAGLRNIQYF. Here the CDR3 DNA reads TGTGCCAGCAGCGGGTCGGCGGGTTTGAGGAACATTCAGTACTTC.

For this clonotype: A much larger clone is a single base away; this may be a read error. CDR3 region: CATSPNTGELFF. The CDR3 nucleotides are TGTGCCACCAGCCCGAACACCGGGGAGCTGTTTTTT. The gene calls are TRBV15 and TRBJ2-2; D is undetermined. Germline CDR1 and CDR2: LNHNV and YYDKDF (reference sequence). V lost 5 bases and J 0 bases, leaving 1 base between the germline ends. This CDR3 is built from 12 residues.

This sequence joins TRBV9 and TRBJ2-2; D gene unclear. The CDR3 extends over 14 amino acids. With 6 bases removed from V and 5 bases from J, the gap between germline ends came to 14 bases. From germline, CDR1 is SGDLS and CDR2 YYNGEE. As DNA, the CDR3 is TGTGCCAGCACCGCTCTTTCGACAACCGGGGAGCTGTTTTTT. This gives the protein CASTALSTTGELFF.

About this clonotype itself: Compared with germline, one end of the junction differs, possibly owing to a read error. The chain recombines TRBV11-2 with TRBJ2-5; TRBD1 matches at 9 bases. Per the germline V gene, CDR1 is SGHAT and CDR2 is FQNNGV. There are 17 residues in the CDR3. As DNA, the CDR3 is TGCGCCAGCAGCCCGTACACAGGGGGCGTTGGGCAAGAGACCCAGTACTTC. This gives the protein CASSPYTGGVGQETQYF.

V and J are TRBV6-2 or TRBV6-3 and TRBJ1-4; D is unresolved. Germline lookup yields CDR1 MNHEY and CDR2 SVGEGT. This CDR3 spans 17 amino acids. Trimming removed 7 bases from V and 0 bases from J, with 18 bases in between. CDR3 in DNA: TGTGCCAGCAAAAAGACGCCGACTGGTGCAACTAATGAAAAACTGTTTTTT. Translated, it gives CASKKTPTGATNEKLFF.

The chain joins TRBV24-1 to TRBJ2-5; D unresolved. The V end lost 3 bases, the J end lost 3 bases, and 10 bases lay between the germline ends. Germline V gives CDR1 KGHDR, CDR2 SFDVKD. The CDR3 consists of 14 residues. The CDR3 is CATSDVDGEETQYF. In DNA form, the CDR3 reads TGTGCCACCAGTGATGTGGATGGGGAAGAGACCCAGTACTTC.

This rearrangement joins TRBV6-2 or TRBV6-3 to TRBJ2-7; perhaps TRBD2 as D (6 bases). This CDR3 is 15 amino acids long. Germline lookup yields CDR1 MNHEY and CDR2 SVGEGT. Trimming removed 6 bases from V and 2 bases from J, with 17 bases in between. The CDR3 nucleotides are TGTGCCAGCAGCCGCTACGGCGGGGAGACCTACGAGCAGTACTTC. Translating gives CASSRYGGETYEQYF.

This clonotype was counted only a few times. V usage is TRBV2 and J usage is TRBJ2-5; TRBD1 matches at 8 bases. V gave up 6 bases and J gave up 2 bases; unmatched junction bases: 5. The CDR3 loop spans 14 amino acids. Germline CDR1 reads SNHLY; CDR2 reads FYNNEI. The CDR3 here is CASRAYRGQETQYF. The CDR3 DNA follows: TGTGCCAGCAGGGCTTACAGGGGGCAAGAGACCCAGTACTTC.

The chain has TRBV3-1 and TRBJ2-7; 9 bases match TRBD2. The end of the DNA is better explained by TRBJ2-5, so the J call may be wrong. CDR3 length: 16 amino acids. Germline V gives CDR1 LGHDT, CDR2 YNNKEL (reference sequence). Written as DNA, the CDR3 is TGTGCCAGCAGCCATTCTAGCGGGACTTTCCAAGAGACCCAGTACTTC. Translated: CASSHSSGTFQETQYF.